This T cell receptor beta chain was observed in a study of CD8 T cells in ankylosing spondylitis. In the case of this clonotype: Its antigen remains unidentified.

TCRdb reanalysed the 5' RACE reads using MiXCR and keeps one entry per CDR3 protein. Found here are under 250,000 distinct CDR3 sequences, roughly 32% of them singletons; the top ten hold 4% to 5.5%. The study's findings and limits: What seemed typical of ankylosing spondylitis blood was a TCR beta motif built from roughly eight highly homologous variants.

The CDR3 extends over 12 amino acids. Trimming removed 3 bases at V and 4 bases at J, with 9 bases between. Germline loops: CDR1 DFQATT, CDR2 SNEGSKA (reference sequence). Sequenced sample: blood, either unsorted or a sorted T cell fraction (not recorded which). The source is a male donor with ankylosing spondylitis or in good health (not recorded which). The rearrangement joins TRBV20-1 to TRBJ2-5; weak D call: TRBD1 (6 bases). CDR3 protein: CSASRGSETQYF. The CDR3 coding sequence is TGCAGTGCTAGCAGGGGATCAGAGACCCAGTACTTC.